This passage covers 3 T cell receptor beta chains from one sample sequenced in a study of T cell responses to AZD1222 COVID-19 vaccine. This table comes from immunoSEQ multiplex PCR, and its TCRdb copy is limited to in-frame clones, with some not included. Of under 150,000 clones listed, about 90% are singletons. The source was peripheral blood, collected 28 days after the second AZD1222 dose. The receptors originated from an adult who received the AZD1222 COVID-19 vaccine.

The J gene is TRBJ1-1, the V gene TRBV3-1 (or the pseudogene TRBV3-2); D may be TRBD1 (5 bases). Germline-derived CDR1 and CDR2 are LGHDT and YNNKEL (reference sequence). The CDR3 extends over 14 amino acids. Trimming pared 4 bases from V and 1 base from J, leaving 10 bases between. CDR3 loop: CASSRRGTNTEAFF. The CDR3 DNA reads as TGTGCCAGCAGCCGCCGGGGGACGAACACTGAAGCTTTCTTT.

This chain joins TRBV7-2 and TRBJ1-2, with a tentative D call TRBD1 (5 bases). CDR3 length: 15 amino acids. Trimming stripped 0 bases from V and 4 bases from J, with 12 bases between. CDR1 is SGHTA and CDR2 is FQGNSA in the germline V gene. The chain's CDR3 is CASSLAEGTLYGYTF. CDR3 in DNA: TGTGCCAGCAGCTTAGCCGAGGGGACTCTCTATGGCTACACCTTC.

The rearrangement joins TRBV27 to TRBJ2-6, with D maybe TRBD1 (5 bases). Germline V gene lookup returns CDR1 MNHEY and CDR2 SMNVEV (reference sequence). This CDR3 region has 15 residues. V lost 1 base to trimming and J lost 2 bases, with 6 bases between them. The CDR3 reads CASSLFRAGANVLTF. The CDR3 bases are TGTGCCAGCAGTTTATTCAGGGCTGGGGCCAACGTCCTGACTTTC. The full variable domain, its missing parts supplied by reference TRBV27 and TRBJ2-6, is EAQVTQNPRYLITVTGKKLTVTCSQNMNHEYMSWYRQDPGLGLRQIYYSMNVEVTDKGDVPEGYKVSRKEKRNFPLILESPSPNQTSLYFCASSLFRAGANVLTFGAGSRLTVL.